Shown below are 14 T cell receptor beta chains from a single sample sequenced in a study of metastatic and nonmetastatic thyroid tumors. Nobody among the patients had been given any treatment before thyroid surgery. TCRdb reanalyzed the PCR reads with MiXCR. Among tens of thousands of clones, around a sixth were seen once, and the ten largest hold 2.5% to 3%. Sequences were obtained from blood. These receptors all stem from a female donor with papillary thyroid cancer or a benign thyroid nodule (not recorded which). Some clones in this sample may be carry-over from other donors' samples.

To note about this clone: One end of the junction does not line up with germline, which may come from a read error. Other DNA sequences in this specimen translate into the identical CDR3. This chain joins TRBV6-1 and TRBJ2-2; 10 positions match TRBD1. CDR1 and CDR2 (germline): MNHNS, SASEGT. There are 17 residues in the CDR3. The CDR3 nucleotides are TGTGCCAGCAGCCCTGGGCCGGGACAGGGGTACACCGGTGAGCTGTTTTTT. Protein product: CASSPGPGQGYTGELFF.

This clone was seen at least ten times. This chain connects TRBV6-1 to TRBJ1-4, with 7 bases fitting TRBD1. The CDR3 is 14 amino acids. Germline V gives CDR1 MNHNS, CDR2 SASEGT. V lost 6 bases to trimming and J lost 2 bases; unmatched junction nucleotides: 3. CDR3 bases: TGTGCCAGCAGATTACAGGGGACTAATGAAAAACTGTTTTTT. Translated, it gives CASRLQGTNEKLFF.

This clone occurred many times. The V gene is TRBV13, the J gene TRBJ2-2; D uncertain. Germline CDR1 reads PRHDT; CDR2 reads FYEKMQ (reference sequence). With 10 bases removed from V and 5 bases from J, the gap between germline ends came to 8 bases. CDR3 length: 11 amino acids. Written as DNA, the CDR3 is TGTGCCACCTCGTTGACCGGGGAGCTGTTTTTT. It is translated as CATSLTGELFF.

This clone was recorded many times. This may stem from a read error, because a much larger clone lies one nucleotide away. The chain carries TRBV10-3 and TRBJ2-1, with D unresolved. V was cut by 11 bases and J by 0 bases, with 11 bases left in between. The CDR3 is 13 residues long. Germline assignment: CDR1 ENHRY and CDR2 SYGVKD. CDR3 DNA sequence: TGTGCCGTGGGAAATAGCTCCTACAATGAGCAGTTCTTC. As protein: CAVGNSSYNEQFF.

In this sample, this clone turned up many times. A much larger clone differs from this one at a single base, so this may be a read error. V is TRBV28 and J is TRBJ2-7; D might be TRBD1 (5 bases). V was shortened by 7 bases and J by 4 bases, with 14 bases between the two germline ends. Germline V lookup: CDR1 MDHEN, CDR2 SYDVKM. This CDR3 spans 13 amino acids. The CDR3, as DNA: TGTGCCAGCAATCAGGGATACCAGTACGAGCAGTACTTC. Protein: CASNQGYQYEQYF.

The sample holds many counts of this clone. The rearrangement links TRBV19 to TRBJ2-7; TRBD1 might be the D (6 bases). Germline CDR1 LNHDA, CDR2 SQIVND (reference sequence). Trimming cost V 3 bases and J 3 bases, with 12 bases left between them. CDR3 length: 14 amino acids. This chain's CDR3 is CASSMGVGGYEQYF. CDR3 in DNA: TGTGCCAGTAGTATGGGGGTAGGGGGCTACGAGCAGTACTTC.

At least ten counts were recorded for this clone. CDR3 nucleotides: TGTGCCAGCATAACTCAGCGGGACGGGAGAATTACTAACTATGGCTACACCTTC. Its translation: CASITQRDGRITNYGYTF. The genes are TRBV28 and TRBJ1-2; perhaps TRBD1 as D (5 bases). The CDR3 has 18 amino acids. Germline V gene lookup returns CDR1 MDHEN and CDR2 SYDVKM. The V end was cut by 7 bases, the J end by 0 bases, with 24 bases between.

This clone was seen a few times. A read error may account for a junction end that differs from germline. The identical CDR3 is also encoded by other nucleotide sequences in the sample. The V and J genes are TRBV3-1 and TRBJ1-1; D is unclear. Germline CDR1 LGHDT, CDR2 YNNKEL (reference sequence). The CDR3 contains 14 residues. The CDR3, as DNA: TGTGCCAGCAGCCAAGAAGTGTCAAGGGAAGCAGTGGTCTTT. This codes for CASSQEVSREAVVF.

A few counts support this clone. A much larger clone differs by one base, so this may be a read error. This specimen includes other DNA sequences encoding the same CDR3. The V gene is TRBV28, the J gene TRBJ1-4; no clear D. The CDR3 contains 17 residues. Germline CDR1 and CDR2: MDHEN and SYDVKM. Trimming left V 5 bases short and J 0 bases short, with 16 bases between. CDR3 region: CASSLDGLVPTNEKLFF. CDR3 nucleotide sequence: TGTGCCAGCAGTCTTGACGGTCTTGTTCCAACTAATGAAAAACTGTTTTTT.

The rearrangement uses TRBV10-1 and TRBJ1-1; D not resolved. V lost 7 bases and J lost 3, with 12 bases in between. Germline V CDR1 and CDR2: WNHNN, SYGVQD (reference sequence). The CDR3 runs 13 residues. The chain's CDR3 is CASIGHGYTEAFF. The CDR3 coding sequence is TGCGCCAGCATTGGGCATGGGTACACTGAAGCTTTCTTT.

The V gene is TRBV11-3, the J gene TRBJ1-4, with D tentatively TRBD1 (5 bases). Germline assignment: CDR1 SGHNT and CDR2 YENEEA. This CDR3 spans 17 amino acids. Trimming took off 4 bases at V and 5 bases at J, with 20 bases between the two ends. The DNA of the CDR3 is TGTGCCAGCAGCTCCCGGGGGGTCCAAGGGCTAAATGAAAAACTGTTTTTT. This gives the protein CASSSRGVQGLNEKLFF.

This clone was counted between two and nine times. One end of the junction varies from germline; a read error may be responsible. This rearrangement joins TRBV7-6 to TRBJ1-2; TRBD1 might be the D (5 bases). CDR1 SGHVS and CDR2 FNYEAQ come from the germline V gene. CDR3 length equals 16 residues. DNA of the CDR3: TGTGCCAGCAGCCGAATTGACAGATCTGGAGTCTATTGCTACACCTTC. This gives the protein CASSRIDRSGVYCYTF. The whole variable domain, remainder taken from reference TRBV7-6 and TRBJ1-2, is GAGVSQSPRYKVTKRGQDVALRCDPISGHVSLYWYRQALGQGPEFLTYFNYEAQQDKSGLPNDRFSAERPEGSISTLTIQRTEQRDSAMYRCASSRIDRSGVYCYTFGSGTRLTVV.

This clone was seen ten or more times. The rearrangement uses TRBV5-5 and TRBJ1-1; D gene uncertain. CDR3 length equals 13 residues. Germline CDR1 is SGHKS and CDR2 is YYEKEE (reference sequence). Trimming took 1 base from V and 0 from J, leaving 4 bases between them. CDR3 in DNA: TGTGCCAGCAGCTTGTCGCTGAACACTGAAGCTTTCTTT. Translated, it gives CASSLSLNTEAFF. Complete variable domain (other parts from reference TRBV5-5 and TRBJ1-1): DAGVTQSPTHLIKTRGQQVTLRCSPISGHKSVSWYQQVLGQGPQFIFQYYEKEERGRGNFPDRFSARQFPNYSSELNVNALLLGDSALYLCASSLSLNTEAFFGQGTRLTVV.

This clone was seen a handful of times. V is TRBV2 and J is TRBJ2-7, with TRBD2 matching 11 bases. The CDR3 sequence is 14 residues long. Germline lookup yields CDR1 SNHLY and CDR2 FYNNEI. V lost 7 bases to trimming and J lost 1 base; unmatched junction nucleotides: 3. CDR3 sequence reads: CASIGTSGSYEQYF. CDR3 nucleotides: TGTGCCAGCATTGGGACTAGCGGATCCTACGAGCAGTACTTC.